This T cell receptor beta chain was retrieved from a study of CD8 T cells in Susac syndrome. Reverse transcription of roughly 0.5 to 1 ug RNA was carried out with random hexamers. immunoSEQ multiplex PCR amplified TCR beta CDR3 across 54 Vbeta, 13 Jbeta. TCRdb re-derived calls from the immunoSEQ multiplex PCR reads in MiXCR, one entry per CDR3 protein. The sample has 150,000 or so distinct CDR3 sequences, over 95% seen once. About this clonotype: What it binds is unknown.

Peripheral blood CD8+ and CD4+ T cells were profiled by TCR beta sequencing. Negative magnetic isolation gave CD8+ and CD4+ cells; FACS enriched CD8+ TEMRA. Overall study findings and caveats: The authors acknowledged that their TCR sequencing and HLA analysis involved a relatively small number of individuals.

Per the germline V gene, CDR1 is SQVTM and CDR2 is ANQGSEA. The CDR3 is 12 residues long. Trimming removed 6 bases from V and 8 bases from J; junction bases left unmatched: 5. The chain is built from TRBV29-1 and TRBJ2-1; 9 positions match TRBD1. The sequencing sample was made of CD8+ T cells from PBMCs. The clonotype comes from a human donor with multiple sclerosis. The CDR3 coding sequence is TGCAGCGTGGGACAGGGTAGTCATGAGCAGTTCTTC. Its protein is CSVGQGSHEQFF.